This T cell receptor beta chain was found in a study of cytomegalovirus exposure and HLA in healthy donors. The study's findings and limits: Associated with cytomegalovirus, according to the listing, were around 160 TCR beta chains. The CMV antigen specificity of three CMV-associated chains was confirmed through in vitro analysis.

Germline V gene sequence: CDR1 MNHEY, CDR2 SMNVEV (reference sequence). V lost 3 bases and J lost 9; bases outside the gene matches: 7. The CDR3 is 15 residues long. As to this clone: Its antigen remains unknown.

Sequencing used immunoSEQ multiplex PCR; TCRdb keeps in-frame clones, though not all of them. Counted here are some 110,000 clones, 88% occurring once; the ten biggest clones make up 4% to 5.5%. The source material was PBMCs. The chain carries TRBV27 and TRBJ1-6; 8 positions agree with TRBD1. The clonotype comes from a man between 18 and 35 years old in good health and CMV-seropositive. DNA for the CDR3: TGTGCCAGCAGTTTTGAACAGGGGGTTAGTTCACCCCTCCACTTT. Residues: CASSFEQGVSSPLHF.